These 7 T cell receptor beta chains originate from one sample sequenced in a study of cytotoxic CD8 clonotypes in ibrutinib-treated CLL. Repertoires were generated with immunoSEQ multiplex PCR, while TCRdb's copy carries only in-frame clones and drops some. The sample comprises 270,000 or so clones, roughly 76% of which are singletons, and about 6% rests with the top ten. The material sequenced was PBMCs, taken at disease progression, from a patient treated with ibrutinib. These receptors all come from a human donor with chronic lymphocytic leukemia.

The chain carries TRBV5-1 and TRBJ2-7; 7 nucleotides align to TRBD1. V shed 2 bases, J shed 4 bases, and the junction held 18 bases outside the gene matches. Germline V CDR1 and CDR2: SGHRS, YFSETQ. The CDR3 has 18 residues. CDR3 bases: TGCGCCAGCAGCTTCACAGGGGCAGTAAGTGGTGGGGTGTACGAGCAGTACTTC. Protein sequence: CASSFTGAVSGGVYEQYF.

This clone was seen a few times. The rearrangement joins TRBV2 to TRBJ1-2, with 8 bases matching TRBD1. The CDR3 consists of 15 residues. Germline CDR1 SNHLY, CDR2 FYNNEI. V lost 6 bases, J lost 0 bases, and 6 bases stayed unmatched. CDR3 DNA sequence: TGTGCCAGCAGGTGGGGGACAGGAGCTAACTATGGCTACACCTTC. Amino acid sequence: CASRWGTGANYGYTF.

V usage is TRBV11-2 and J usage is TRBJ1-2; 7 bases align to TRBD1. J lost 0 bases, V lost 1 base, and 11 bases had no gene match. CDR3 length equals 18 residues. From germline, CDR1 is SGHAT and CDR2 FQNNGV. CDR3 amino acids: CASSLVPRGQRPNYGYTF. The CDR3 nucleotides are TGTGCCAGCAGCTTAGTCCCCCGGGGACAGCGACCTAACTATGGCTACACCTTC.

This rearrangement joins TRBV27 to TRBJ2-7; 7 nucleotides agree with TRBD2. This CDR3 has 17 amino acids. Germline V CDR1 and CDR2: MNHEY, SMNVEV (reference sequence). J gave up 0 bases and V 6 bases, and 14 bases lay outside the gene matches. The CDR3, as DNA: TGTGCCAGCAGCTCCCTCCCCTTACTAGCGAGCTCCTACGAGCAGTACTTC. This encodes CASSSLPLLASSYEQYF.

The rearrangement joins TRBV9 to TRBJ2-2, with 12 bases that match TRBD1. CDR1 and CDR2 from the germline V gene are SGDLS and YYNGEE. The CDR3 covers 22 residues. The junction had 21 bases not matched to a gene; V was cut back by 3 bases and J by 3 bases. CDR3 in DNA: TGTGCCAGCAGCGCCCCGTGGATCTGGGACAGGGGGCCTCGGGGGGACACCGGGGAGCTGTTTTTT. Protein sequence: CASSAPWIWDRGPRGDTGELFF.

The rearrangement joins TRBV23-1 to TRBJ2-7; D is undetermined. TRBV23-1 is treated as an ORF (open reading frame) with a function not yet certain. The CDR3 contains 14 residues. The V end was cut by 1 base, the J end by 1 base, with 8 bases between. The CDR3 loop is CASSQYARSYEQYF. The CDR3 DNA reads TGCGCCAGCAGTCAATATGCCAGATCCTACGAGCAGTACTTC.

V usage is TRBV5-6 and J usage is TRBJ2-7, with 8 bases matching TRBD1. In germline, CDR1 is SGHDT, CDR2 YYEEEE. The CDR3 contains 14 residues. J was trimmed by 6 bases and V by 3 bases; bases with no gene match: 8. Written as DNA, the CDR3 is TGTGCCAGCAGCTGGACAGGGAAGGCGATCGAGCAGTACTTC. It yields the protein CASSWTGKAIEQYF.